The rows below give T cell receptor beta chains drawn from one sample of a study of cytotoxic CD8 clonotypes in ibrutinib-treated CLL. Clones were read by immunoSEQ multiplex PCR, and TCRdb kept only the in-frame ones, dropping some. The repertoire holds 130,000 to 150,000 clones, with approximately 81% as singletons. The sample consisted of PBMCs, taken after 12 months of ibrutinib treatment. The receptors were sampled from a human donor with chronic lymphocytic leukemia. Each CDR3 is given with its conserved first and last residue. Fields, in order: V gene, D gene, clone size, J gene, CDR3 protein, CDR3 DNA. A D gene is named only where the DNA matches it firmly. Only part of the rows carry a size: once, few, many, or a class if the clone is expanded.

>TRBV5-4|NA|NA|TRBJ2-7
CASSLAPRGLSSYEQYF
TGTGCCAGCAGCTTGGCCCCCAGGGGATTAAGCTCCTACGAGCAGTACTTC
>TRBV7-9|NA|NA|TRBJ1-2
CASSEGRGFTF
TGTGCCAGCAGCGAGGGACGGGGTTTCACCTTC
>TRBV20-1|NA|NA|TRBJ2-7
CSAYQGNRQYF
TGCAGTGCTTACCAGGGGAATAGGCAGTACTTC
>TRBV5-1|NA|once|TRBJ2-5
CASRQGDKETQYF
TGCGCCAGCAGACAGGGCGATAAAGAGACCCAGTACTTC
>TRBV29-1|TRBD2|NA|TRBJ2-3
CSVLAGGSGDTQYF
TGCAGCGTATTAGCGGGAGGGAGCGGAGATACGCAGTATTTT
>TRBV7-2|NA|NA|TRBJ1-1
CASSSQGDTEAFF
TGTGCCAGCAGCTCCCAGGGTGACACTGAAGCTTTCTTT
>TRBV15|NA|NA|TRBJ2-1
CATSGGTDYNEQFF
TGTGCCACCAGTGGCGGGACGGACTACAATGAGCAGTTCTTC
>TRBV6-1|NA|NA|TRBJ2-2
CASSEIGAGELFF
TGTGCCAGCAGTGAAATCGGGGCCGGGGAGCTGTTTTTT
>TRBV28|NA|few|TRBJ2-1
CASSLPSYREGHNEQFF
TGTGCCAGCAGCCTCCCCTCCTACAGGGAGGGACACAATGAGCAGTTCTTC
>TRBV10-3|TRBD2|NA|TRBJ2-3
CAIRPAGGPDTQYF
TGTGCCATCAGGCCAGCGGGAGGGCCAGATACGCAGTATTTT
>TRBV28|NA|NA|TRBJ1-2
CASSPRRYGYTF
TGTGCCAGCAGCCCCCGTCGGTATGGCTACACCTTC
>TRBV14|NA|few|TRBJ1-1
CASSQDLNTEAFF
TGTGCCAGCAGCCAAGACCTGAACACTGAAGCTTTCTTT
>TRBV19|NA|NA|TRBJ2-5
CASSIGGGDETQYF
TGTGCCAGTAGTATAGGAGGGGGGGACGAGACCCAGTACTTC
>TRBV11-2|TRBD2|NA|TRBJ2-7
CASSLASGSFYEQYF
TGTGCCAGCAGCTTAGCTAGCGGGAGTTTCTACGAGCAGTACTTC
>TRBV2|NA|once|TRBJ1-2
CASRAQFTGIVPTF
TGTGCCAGCAGGGCACAGTTCACCGGGATAGTTCCAACCTTC
>TRBV13|TRBD1|once|TRBJ2-7
CASSWTGASYEQYF
TGTGCCAGCAGCTGGACAGGGGCGTCCTACGAGCAGTACTTC
>TRBV27|NA|NA|TRBJ2-1
CASSSDSGSYNEQFF
TGTGCCAGCAGTTCGGACAGCGGCTCCTACAATGAGCAGTTCTTC
>TRBV15|NA|few|TRBJ1-4
CATSRRTEKLFF
TGTGCCACCAGCAGAAGGACCGAAAAACTGTTTTTT
>TRBV11-3|NA|NA|TRBJ2-7
CASSLGSSYEQYF
TGTGCCAGCAGCTTGGGGAGCTCCTACGAGCAGTACTTC
>TRBV5-5|TRBD2|NA|TRBJ2-7
CASSSQESSGIHEQYF
TGTGCCAGCAGCTCCCAAGAGTCTAGCGGGATACACGAGCAGTACTTC
>TRBV7-6|NA|NA|TRBJ2-2
CASSLAHRSNTGELFF
TGTGCCAGCAGCTTAGCGCACAGGTCGAACACCGGGGAGCTGTTTTTT
>TRBV5-1|NA|NA|TRBJ1-1
CASSLEGTNTEAFF
TGCGCCAGCAGCTTGGAGGGGACGAACACTGAAGCTTTCTTT
>TRBV9|NA|few|TRBJ1-5
CASSVDMVNQPQHF
TGTGCCAGCAGCGTAGATATGGTCAATCAGCCCCAGCATTTT
>TRBV6-4|TRBD1|NA|TRBJ2-7
CASAKTGVDEQYF
TGTGCCAGCGCCAAGACAGGGGTGGACGAGCAGTACTTC
>TRBV15|NA|NA|TRBJ1-1
CATSSNSGVTEAFF
TGTGCCACCAGCAGTAACTCGGGGGTCACTGAAGCTTTCTTT
>TRBV5-1|NA|NA|TRBJ1-2
CASSPRQANYGYTF
TGCGCCAGCAGCCCGCGACAGGCGAACTATGGCTACACCTTC
>TRBV28|NA|NA|TRBJ1-2
CASSLIDSPANYGYTF
TGTGCCAGCAGTTTAATCGACAGTCCAGCTAACTATGGCTACACCTTC
>TRBV7-8|TRBD2|few|TRBJ2-7
CASSTTSGTYEQYF
TGTGCCAGCTCCACGACTAGCGGTACCTACGAGCAGTACTTC
>TRBV10-1|NA|NA|TRBJ2-2
CATSTAGGTGELFF
TGCGCCACCTCGACTGCCGGTGGGACCGGGGAGCTGTTTTTT
>TRBV12-2|NA|NA|TRBJ2-7
CASPLGPDLLQTYEQYF
TGTGCAAGTCCCCTAGGGCCGGACTTGCTACAAACCTACGAGCAGTACTTC
>TRBV7-8|NA|once|TRBJ2-7
CASSFEIATSYEQYF
TGTGCCAGCAGCTTCGAAATAGCGACCTCCTACGAGCAGTACTTC
>TRBV6-5|TRBD2|NA|TRBJ2-5
CASSYGPSGGQETQYF
TGTGCCAGCAGTTACGGCCCTAGCGGGGGCCAAGAGACCCAGTACTTC
>TRBV7-9|NA|NA|TRBJ1-1
CASSLALATEAFF
TGTGCCAGCAGCTTAGCGCTGGCAACTGAAGCTTTCTTT